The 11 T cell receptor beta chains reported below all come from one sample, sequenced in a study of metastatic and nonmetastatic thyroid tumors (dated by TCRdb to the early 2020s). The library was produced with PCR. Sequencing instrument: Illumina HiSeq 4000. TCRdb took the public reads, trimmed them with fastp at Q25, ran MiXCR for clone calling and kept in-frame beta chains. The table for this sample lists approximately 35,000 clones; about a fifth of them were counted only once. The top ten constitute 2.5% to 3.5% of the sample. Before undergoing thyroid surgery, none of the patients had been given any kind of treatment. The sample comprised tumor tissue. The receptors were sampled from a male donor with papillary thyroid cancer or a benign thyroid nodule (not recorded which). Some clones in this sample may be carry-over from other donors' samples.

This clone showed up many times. The CDR3 loop is CASSLEQGRSGELFF. The CDR3 DNA follows: TGCGCCAGCAGCTTAGAGCAGGGGAGGTCCGGGGAGCTGTTTTTT. The chain recombines TRBV5-1 with TRBJ2-2; D tentatively fits TRBD1 or TRBD2 (6 bases each). V was clipped by 2 bases and J by 6 bases, with 14 bases between them. Germline V gene lookup returns CDR1 SGHRS and CDR2 YFSETQ. The CDR3 consists of 15 residues.

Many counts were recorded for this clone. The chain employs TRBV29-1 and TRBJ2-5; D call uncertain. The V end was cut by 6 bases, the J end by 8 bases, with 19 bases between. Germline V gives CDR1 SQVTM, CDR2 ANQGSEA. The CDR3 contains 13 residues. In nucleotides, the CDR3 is TGCAGCGTCGTAGGTGGGCCGCAAGGCACCCAGTACTTC. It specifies CSVVGGPQGTQYF. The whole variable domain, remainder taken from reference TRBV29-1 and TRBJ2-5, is SAVISQKPSRDICQRGTSLTIQCQVDSQVTMMFWYRQQPGQSLTLIATANQGSEATYESGFVIDKFPISRPNLTFSTLTVSNMSPEDSSIYLCSVVGGPQGTQYFGPGTRLLVL.

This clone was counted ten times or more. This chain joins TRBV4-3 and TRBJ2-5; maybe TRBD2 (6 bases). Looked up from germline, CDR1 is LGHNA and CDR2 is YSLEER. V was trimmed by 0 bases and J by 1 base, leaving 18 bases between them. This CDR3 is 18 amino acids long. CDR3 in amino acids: CASSQEFLAGTGQETQYF. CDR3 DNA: TGCGCCAGCAGCCAAGAATTCCTAGCCGGGACTGGCCAAGAGACCCAGTACTTC.

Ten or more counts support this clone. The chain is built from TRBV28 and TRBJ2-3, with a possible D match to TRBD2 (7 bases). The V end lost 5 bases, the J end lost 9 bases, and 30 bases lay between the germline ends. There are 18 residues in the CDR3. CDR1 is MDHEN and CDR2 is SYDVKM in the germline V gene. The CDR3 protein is CASSPVSSGAQGYGTQYF. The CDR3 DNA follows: TGTGCCAGCAGTCCAGTGTCTAGCGGCGCGCAGGGGTATGGCACGCAGTATTTT. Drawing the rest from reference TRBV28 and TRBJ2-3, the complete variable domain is DVKVTQSSRYLVKRTGEKVFLECVQDMDHENMFWYRQDPGLGLRLIYFSYDVKMKEKGDIPEGYSVSREKKERFSLILESASTNQTSMYLCASSPVSSGAQGYGTQYFGPGTRLTVL.

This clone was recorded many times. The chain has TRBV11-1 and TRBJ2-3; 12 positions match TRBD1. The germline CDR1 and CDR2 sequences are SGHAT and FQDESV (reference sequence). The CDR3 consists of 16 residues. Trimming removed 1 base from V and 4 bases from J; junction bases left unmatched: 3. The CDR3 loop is CASSLVGQGASDTQYF. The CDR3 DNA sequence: TGTGCCAGCAGCTTAGTGGGACAGGGGGCTTCAGATACGCAGTATTTT. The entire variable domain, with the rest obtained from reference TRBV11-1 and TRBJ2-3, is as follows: EAEVAQSPRYKITEKSQAVAFWCDPISGHATLYWYRQILGQGPELLVQFQDESVVDDSQLPKDRFSAERLKGVDSTLKIQPAELGDSAMYLCASSLVGQGASDTQYFGPGTRLTVL.

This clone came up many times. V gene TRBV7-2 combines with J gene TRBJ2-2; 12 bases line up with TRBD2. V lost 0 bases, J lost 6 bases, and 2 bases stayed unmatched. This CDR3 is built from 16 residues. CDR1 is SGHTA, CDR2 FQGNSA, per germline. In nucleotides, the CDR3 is TGTGCCAGCAGCTTAGCACTAGCGGGAGGTGCCGGGGAGCTGTTTTTT. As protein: CASSLALAGGAGELFF.

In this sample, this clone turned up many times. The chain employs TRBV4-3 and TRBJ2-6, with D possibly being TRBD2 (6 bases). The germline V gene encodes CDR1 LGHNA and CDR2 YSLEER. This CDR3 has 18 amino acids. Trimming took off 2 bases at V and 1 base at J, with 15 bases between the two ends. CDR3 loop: CASSQTASRGSGANVLTF. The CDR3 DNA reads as TGCGCCAGCAGCCAAACCGCTAGCCGGGGGTCTGGGGCCAACGTCCTGACTTTC.

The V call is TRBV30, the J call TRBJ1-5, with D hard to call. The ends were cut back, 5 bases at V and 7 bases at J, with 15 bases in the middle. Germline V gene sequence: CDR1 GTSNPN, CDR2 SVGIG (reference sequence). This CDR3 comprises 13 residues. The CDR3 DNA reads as TGTGCCTGGGCCTTGGCGGACCTCCAGCCCCAGCATTTT. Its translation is CAWALADLQPQHF.

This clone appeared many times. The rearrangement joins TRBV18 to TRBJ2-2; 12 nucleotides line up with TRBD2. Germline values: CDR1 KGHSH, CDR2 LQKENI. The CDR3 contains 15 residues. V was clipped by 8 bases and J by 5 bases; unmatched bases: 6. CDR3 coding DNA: TGTGCCAGCCAACTAGCGGGAGGTCTGACCGGGGAGCTGTTTTTT. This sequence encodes CASQLAGGLTGELFF.

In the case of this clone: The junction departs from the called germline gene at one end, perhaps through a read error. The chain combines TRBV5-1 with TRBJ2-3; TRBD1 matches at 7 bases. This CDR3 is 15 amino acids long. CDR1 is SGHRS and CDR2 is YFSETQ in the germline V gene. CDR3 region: CASRLDRMGTDTQYF. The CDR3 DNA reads TGCGCCAGCAGACTGGACAGGATGGGAACAGATACACAGTATTTT.

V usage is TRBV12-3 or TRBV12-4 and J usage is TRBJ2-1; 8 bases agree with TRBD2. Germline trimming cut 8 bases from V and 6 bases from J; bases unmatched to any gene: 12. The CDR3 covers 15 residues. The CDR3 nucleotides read TGTGCCAGCGGATTAGCGGGAAGAAACCCCAATGAGCAGTTCTTC. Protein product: CASGLAGRNPNEQFF.